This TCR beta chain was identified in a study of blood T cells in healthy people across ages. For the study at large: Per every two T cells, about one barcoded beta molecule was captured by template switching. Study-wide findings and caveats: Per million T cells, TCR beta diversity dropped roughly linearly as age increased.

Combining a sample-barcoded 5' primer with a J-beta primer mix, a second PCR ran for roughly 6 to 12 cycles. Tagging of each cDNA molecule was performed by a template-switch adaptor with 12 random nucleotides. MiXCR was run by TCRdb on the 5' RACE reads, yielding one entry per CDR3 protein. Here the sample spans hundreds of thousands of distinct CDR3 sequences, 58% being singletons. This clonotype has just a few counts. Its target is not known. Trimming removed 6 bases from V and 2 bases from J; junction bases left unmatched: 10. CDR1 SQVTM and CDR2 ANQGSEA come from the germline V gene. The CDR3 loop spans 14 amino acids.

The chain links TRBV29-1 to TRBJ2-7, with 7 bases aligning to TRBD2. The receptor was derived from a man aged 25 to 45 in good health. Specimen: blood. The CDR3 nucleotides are TGCAGCGTAGCCCTCCCCGGGACTACCTACGAGCAGTACTTC. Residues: CSVALPGTTYEQYF.